These 5 T cell receptor beta chains share one sample of origin, sequenced in a study of blood T cell repertoires in COVID-19. Clones were read by immunoSEQ multiplex PCR, and TCRdb kept only the in-frame ones, dropping some. The sample yields about 150,000 clones, 86% seen once. Sequences were obtained from peripheral blood. Source of these receptors: a woman aged 70-85 years with acute or convalescent COVID-19.

This chain links TRBV25-1 with TRBJ1-4; D is uncertain. The germline V gene encodes CDR1 MGHDK and CDR2 SYGVNS. There are 15 residues in the CDR3. Trimming removed 2 bases from V and 0 bases from J, with 7 bases in between. The CDR3 nucleotides are TGTGCCAGCAGTGAACCCACTGCAACTAATGAAAAACTGTTTTTT. It codes for CASSEPTATNEKLFF.

The V and J genes are TRBV25-1 and TRBJ1-6; 9 bases align to TRBD1. The CDR3 is 14 residues long. Germline V gene sequence: CDR1 MGHDK, CDR2 SYGVNS. V shed 5 bases and J 10 bases; nucleotides not matched to a gene: 6. The CDR3 DNA reads TGTGCCAGCAGTTCCGGGACAGGGAACTCACCCCTCCACTTT. Translation gives CASSSGTGNSPLHF.

The rearrangement uses TRBV28 and TRBJ1-2, with TRBD1 matching 7 bases. Germline-derived CDR1 and CDR2 are MDHEN and SYDVKM. This CDR3 is 14 amino acids long. The V and J ends lost 4 bases and 4 bases, in that order; junction bases with no gene match: 6. CDR3 protein: CASSSGTVPYGYTF. The CDR3 DNA follows: TGTGCCAGCAGTTCCGGGACAGTCCCCTATGGCTACACCTTC.

At least ten counts were recorded for this clone. The CDR3: CATATGNTEAFF. CDR3 DNA sequence: TGTGCCACTGCGACAGGGAACACTGAAGCTTTCTTT. The rearrangement uses TRBV2 and TRBJ1-1, with TRBD1 as a possible D gene (6 bases). Between the trimmed V and J ends, which lost 10 bases and 1 base, there was a span of 10 bases. The length of the CDR3 is 12 residues. Germline V gene lookup returns CDR1 SNHLY and CDR2 FYNNEI.

This clone was seen only once. V and J are TRBV29-1 and TRBJ1-1; D perhaps matches TRBD1 (5 bases). The germline V and J ends were trimmed by 0 bases and 6 bases, with 8 bases remaining between them. Germline-derived CDR1 and CDR2 are SQVTM and ANQGSEA. There are 12 residues in the CDR3. CDR3 amino acids: CSVEDPGAEAFF. CDR3 coding DNA: TGCAGCGTTGAAGATCCGGGGGCTGAAGCTTTCTTT. Using reference TRBV29-1 and TRBJ1-1 for the parts outside the CDR3, the full variable domain is SAVISQKPSRDICQRGTSLTIQCQVDSQVTMMFWYRQQPGQSLTLIATANQGSEATYESGFVIDKFPISRPNLTFSTLTVSNMSPEDSSIYLCSVEDPGAEAFFGQGTRLTVV.